These 6 T cell receptor beta chains originate from one sample sequenced in a study of T-cell memory formation after mild COVID-19. Using its own MiXCR run on the 5' RACE reads, TCRdb lists one record per CDR3 protein. Found here are 450,000 to 650,000 distinct CDR3 sequences, about a sixth of them singletons; the top ten hold about 12%. Sequencing was done on a sample of PBMCs or a T cell subset sorted from them (not recorded which). All receptors derive from an adult woman who had mild COVID-19 (a few samples of this study predate the infection). Cell type and time point are not known.

The sample holds many counts of this clonotype. The rearrangement joins TRBV6-2 or TRBV6-3 to TRBJ2-7, with D hard to call. Per the germline V gene, CDR1 is MNHEY and CDR2 is SVGEGT. The V end lost 8 bases, the J end lost 0 bases, and 5 bases lay between the germline ends. The CDR3 is made up of 11 amino acids. CDR3 amino acids: CASRSSYEQYF. CDR3 sequence (DNA): TGTGCCAGCCGGAGCTCCTACGAGCAGTACTTC.

The rearrangement links TRBV20-1 to TRBJ2-1; 16 nucleotides line up with TRBD2. Germline-derived CDR1 and CDR2 are DFQATT and SNEGSKA (reference sequence). Germline trimming cut 5 bases from V and 2 bases from J; bases unmatched to any gene: 12. This CDR3 has 19 residues. CDR3 sequence reads: CSAYPGVGTSGRAYNEQFF. For the CDR3, the DNA is TGCAGTGCTTACCCTGGGGTAGGGACTAGCGGGAGGGCCTACAATGAGCAGTTCTTC.

The sample holds many counts of this clonotype. V and J are TRBV29-1 and TRBJ2-1; D not resolved. Germline lookup yields CDR1 SQVTM and CDR2 ANQGSEA. Deletions cut 8 bases from V and 9 bases from J, with 17 bases between. CDR3 length: 12 amino acids. The CDR3 DNA sequence: TGCAGCACTCAGACACTGCAAGGTGAGCAGTTCTTC. Encoded protein: CSTQTLQGEQFF.

This clonotype was observed a handful of times. The V and J genes are TRBV5-1 and TRBJ2-7; TRBD1 matches 7 bases. CDR3 length equals 15 residues. CDR1 and CDR2 from the germline V gene are SGHRS and YFSETQ. The trim removed 2 bases at V and 2 bases at J, leaving 7 bases unmatched. The CDR3 reads CASSLNRGATYEQYF. The CDR3 DNA sequence: TGCGCCAGCAGCTTAAACAGGGGCGCGACCTACGAGCAGTACTTC.

A few counts support this clonotype. This chain links TRBV7-9 with TRBJ1-1; tentative D call: TRBD1 (6 bases). Germline CDR1 is SEHNR and CDR2 is FQNEAQ (reference sequence). Deletions cut 5 bases from V and 1 base from J, with 14 bases between. CDR3 length: 15 amino acids. CDR3 loop: CASSPGGGANTEAFF. The CDR3 DNA is TGTGCCAGCAGCCCCGGCGGGGGGGCGAACACTGAAGCTTTCTTT.

This clonotype was picked up a small number of times. Its ends do not fully match the called genes, so a read error is possible. J is TRBJ2-1 and V is TRBV7-8, with 9 bases lining up with TRBD2. The CDR3 consists of 15 residues. Per germline, CDR1 SGHVS and CDR2 FQNEAQ. The CDR3 DNA reads TGTGCCAGCAGCCATAGCGGGGGCTCCAACAATGAGCAGTTCTTC. It codes for CASSHSGGSNNEQFF.